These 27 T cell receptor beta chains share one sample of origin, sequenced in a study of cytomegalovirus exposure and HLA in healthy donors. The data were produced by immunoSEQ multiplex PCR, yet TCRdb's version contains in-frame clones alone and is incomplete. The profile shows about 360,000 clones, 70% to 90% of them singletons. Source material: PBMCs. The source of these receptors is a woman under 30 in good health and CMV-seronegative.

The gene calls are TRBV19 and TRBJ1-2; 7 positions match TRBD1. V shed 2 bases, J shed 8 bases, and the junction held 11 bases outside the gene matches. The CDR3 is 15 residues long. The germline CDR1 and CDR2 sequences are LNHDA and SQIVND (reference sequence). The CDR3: CASSIIGTAFGGYTF. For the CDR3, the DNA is TGTGCCAGTAGTATAATCGGGACAGCCTTTGGGGGCTACACCTTC.

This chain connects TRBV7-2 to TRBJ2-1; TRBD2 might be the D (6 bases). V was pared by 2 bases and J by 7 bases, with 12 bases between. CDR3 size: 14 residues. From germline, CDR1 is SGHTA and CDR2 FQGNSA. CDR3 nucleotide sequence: TGTGCCAGCAGCTTAAGACAGACTAGTAATGAGCAGTTCTTC. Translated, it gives CASSLRQTSNEQFF.

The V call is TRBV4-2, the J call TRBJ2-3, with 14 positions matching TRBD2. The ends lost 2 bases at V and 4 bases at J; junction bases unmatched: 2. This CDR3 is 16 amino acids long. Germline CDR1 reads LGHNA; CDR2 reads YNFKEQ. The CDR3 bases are TGTGCCAGCAGCCAACGACTAGCGGGGGGGGCAGATACGCAGTATTTT. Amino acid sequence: CASSQRLAGGADTQYF.

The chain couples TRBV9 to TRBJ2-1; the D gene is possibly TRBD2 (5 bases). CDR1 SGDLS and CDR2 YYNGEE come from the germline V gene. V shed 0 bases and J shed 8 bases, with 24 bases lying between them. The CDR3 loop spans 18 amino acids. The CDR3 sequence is CASSVDLGATGSIHEQFF. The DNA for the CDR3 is TGTGCCAGCAGCGTAGATTTGGGCGCCACGGGGAGCATACATGAGCAGTTCTTC.

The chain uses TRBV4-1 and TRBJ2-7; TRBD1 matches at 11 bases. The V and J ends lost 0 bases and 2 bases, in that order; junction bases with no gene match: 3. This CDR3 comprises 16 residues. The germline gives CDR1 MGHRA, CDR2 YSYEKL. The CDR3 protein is CASSQDGTGGPYEQYF. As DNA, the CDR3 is TGCGCCAGCAGCCAAGATGGGACAGGGGGACCCTACGAGCAGTACTTC.

The CDR3: CATDWGVGYEQYF. The CDR3 DNA follows: TGTGCCACCGACTGGGGAGTAGGCTACGAGCAGTACTTC. The gene calls are TRBV6-1 and TRBJ2-7, with D perhaps matching TRBD2 (5 bases). This CDR3 spans 13 amino acids. Per germline, CDR1 MNHNS and CDR2 SASEGT. Trimming pared 10 bases from V and 3 bases from J, leaving 16 bases between.

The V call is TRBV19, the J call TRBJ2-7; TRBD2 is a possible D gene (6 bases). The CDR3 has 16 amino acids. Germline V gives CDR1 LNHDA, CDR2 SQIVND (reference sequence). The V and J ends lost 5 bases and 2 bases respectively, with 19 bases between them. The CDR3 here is CASSPWKEGLTYEQYF. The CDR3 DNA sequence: TGTGCCAGTAGTCCGTGGAAGGAGGGGCTGACCTACGAGCAGTACTTC.

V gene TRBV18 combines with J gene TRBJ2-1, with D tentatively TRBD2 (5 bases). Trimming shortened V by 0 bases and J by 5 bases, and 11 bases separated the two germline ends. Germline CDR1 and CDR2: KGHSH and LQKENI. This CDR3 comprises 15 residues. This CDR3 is CASSPPSRRDNEQFF. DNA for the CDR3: TGTGCCAGCTCACCACCTTCGCGGCGGGACAATGAGCAGTTCTTC.

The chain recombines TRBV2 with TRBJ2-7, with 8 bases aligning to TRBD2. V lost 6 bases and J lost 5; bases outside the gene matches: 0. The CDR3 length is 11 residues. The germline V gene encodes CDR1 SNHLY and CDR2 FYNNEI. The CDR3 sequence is CASSGGDEQYF. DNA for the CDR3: TGTGCCAGCAGCGGGGGGGACGAGCAGTACTTC.

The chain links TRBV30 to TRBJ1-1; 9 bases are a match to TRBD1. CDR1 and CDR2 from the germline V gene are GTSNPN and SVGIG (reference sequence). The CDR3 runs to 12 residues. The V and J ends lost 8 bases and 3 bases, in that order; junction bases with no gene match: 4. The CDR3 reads CAGQGFDTEAFF. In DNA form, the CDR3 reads TGTGCCGGACAGGGGTTTGACACTGAAGCTTTCTTT.

CDR3 region: CASKLREGPYEQYF. The CDR3 DNA reads as TGCGCCAGCAAGTTACGGGAGGGACCCTACGAGCAGTACTTC. This chain connects TRBV5-1 to TRBJ2-7; 8 positions match TRBD2. Germline CDR1 is SGHRS and CDR2 is YFSETQ. The CDR3 contains 14 residues. Trimming cost V 6 bases and J 2 bases; bases outside gene matches: 7. Using reference TRBV5-1 and TRBJ2-7 for the parts outside the CDR3, the full variable domain is KAGVTQTPRYLIKTRGQQVTLSCSPISGHRSVSWYQQTPGQGLQFLFEYFSETQRNKGNFPGRFSGRQFSNSRSEMNVSTLELGDSALYLCASKLREGPYEQYFGPGTRLTVT.

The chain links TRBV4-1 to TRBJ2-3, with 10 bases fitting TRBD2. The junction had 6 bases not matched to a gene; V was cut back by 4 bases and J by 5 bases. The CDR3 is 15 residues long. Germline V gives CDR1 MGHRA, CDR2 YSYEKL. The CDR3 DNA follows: TGCGCCAGCAGCCCCCAGCGGGGGGGCCAAGATACGCAGTATTTT. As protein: CASSPQRGGQDTQYF.

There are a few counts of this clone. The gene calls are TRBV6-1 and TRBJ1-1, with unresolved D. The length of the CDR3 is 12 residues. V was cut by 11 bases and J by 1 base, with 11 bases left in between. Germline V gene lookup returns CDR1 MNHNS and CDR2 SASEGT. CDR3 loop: CARLETNTEAFF. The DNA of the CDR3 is TGTGCCCGACTCGAGACGAACACTGAAGCTTTCTTT.

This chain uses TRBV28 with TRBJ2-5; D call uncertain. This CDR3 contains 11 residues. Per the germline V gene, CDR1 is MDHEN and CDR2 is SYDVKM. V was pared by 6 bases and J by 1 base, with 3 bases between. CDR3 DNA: TGTGCCAGCAGACTCCAAGAGACCCAGTACTTC. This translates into CASRLQETQYF.

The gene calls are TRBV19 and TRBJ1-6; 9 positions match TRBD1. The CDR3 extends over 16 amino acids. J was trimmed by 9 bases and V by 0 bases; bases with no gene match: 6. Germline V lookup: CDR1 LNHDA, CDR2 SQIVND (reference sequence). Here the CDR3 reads CASSIESTGGSSPLHF. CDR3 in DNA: TGTGCCAGTAGTATAGAGTCGACAGGGGGAAGTTCACCCCTCCACTTT.

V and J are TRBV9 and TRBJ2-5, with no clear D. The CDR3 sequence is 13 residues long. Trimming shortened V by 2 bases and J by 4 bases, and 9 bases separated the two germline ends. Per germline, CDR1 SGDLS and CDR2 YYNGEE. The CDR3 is CASSVAAAETQYF. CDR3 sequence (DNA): TGTGCCAGCAGCGTTGCGGCTGCAGAGACCCAGTACTTC. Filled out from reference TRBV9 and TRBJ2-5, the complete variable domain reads DSGVTQTPKHLITATGQRVTLRCSPRSGDLSVYWYQQSLDQGLQFLIQYYNGEERAKGNILERFSAQQFPDLHSELNLSSLELGDSALYFCASSVAAAETQYFGPGTRLLVL.

The CDR3 loop is CASSQSFGTGTISNQPQHF. The DNA of the CDR3 is TGCGCCAGCAGCCAAAGCTTCGGGACAGGAACGATTAGCAATCAGCCCCAGCATTTT. The chain couples TRBV4-1 to TRBJ1-5; TRBD1 matches at 8 bases. Germline CDR1 is MGHRA and CDR2 is YSYEKL. V dropped 2 bases and J dropped 0; count of bases not matched to a gene: 12. This CDR3 is built from 19 residues.

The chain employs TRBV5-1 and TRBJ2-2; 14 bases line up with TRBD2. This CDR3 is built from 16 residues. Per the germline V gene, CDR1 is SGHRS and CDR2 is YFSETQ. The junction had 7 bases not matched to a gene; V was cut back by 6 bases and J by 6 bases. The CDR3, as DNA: TGCGCCAGCAACCCTCGGGGACTAGCGGGGGCCGGGGAGCTGTTTTTT. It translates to CASNPRGLAGAGELFF.

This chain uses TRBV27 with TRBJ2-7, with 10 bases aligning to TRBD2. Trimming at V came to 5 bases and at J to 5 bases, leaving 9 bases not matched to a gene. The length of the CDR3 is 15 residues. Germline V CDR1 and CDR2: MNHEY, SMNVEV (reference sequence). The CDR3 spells CASSTIASGSHEQYF. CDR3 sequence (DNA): TGTGCCAGCAGTACTATAGCTAGCGGGAGCCACGAGCAGTACTTC.

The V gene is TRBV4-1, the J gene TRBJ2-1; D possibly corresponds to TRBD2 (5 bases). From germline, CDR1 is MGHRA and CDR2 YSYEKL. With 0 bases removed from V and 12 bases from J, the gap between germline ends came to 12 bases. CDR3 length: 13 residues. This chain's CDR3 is CASSQEVTKGQFF. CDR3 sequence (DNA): TGCGCCAGCAGCCAAGAGGTGACTAAAGGGCAGTTCTTC.

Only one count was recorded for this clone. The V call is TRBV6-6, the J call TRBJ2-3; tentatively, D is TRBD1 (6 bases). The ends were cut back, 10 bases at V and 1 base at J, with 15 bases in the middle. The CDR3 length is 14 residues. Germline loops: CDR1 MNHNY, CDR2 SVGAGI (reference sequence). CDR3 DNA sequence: TGTGCCACCGCGTGGGGGCTGGGCACAGATACGCAGTATTTT. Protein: CATAWGLGTDTQYF.

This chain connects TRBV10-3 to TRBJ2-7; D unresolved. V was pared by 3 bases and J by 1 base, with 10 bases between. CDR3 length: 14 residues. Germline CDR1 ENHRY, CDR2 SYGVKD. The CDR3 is CAISDPSGSYEQYF. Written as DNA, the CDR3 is TGTGCCATCAGTGACCCGTCCGGGTCCTACGAGCAGTACTTC.

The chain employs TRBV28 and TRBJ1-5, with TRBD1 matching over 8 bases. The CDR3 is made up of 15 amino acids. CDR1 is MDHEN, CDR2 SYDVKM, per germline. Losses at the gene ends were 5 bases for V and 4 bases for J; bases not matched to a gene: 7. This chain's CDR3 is CASSLGQVVNQPQHF. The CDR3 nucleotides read TGTGCCAGCAGTCTGGGACAGGTCGTGAATCAGCCCCAGCATTTT.

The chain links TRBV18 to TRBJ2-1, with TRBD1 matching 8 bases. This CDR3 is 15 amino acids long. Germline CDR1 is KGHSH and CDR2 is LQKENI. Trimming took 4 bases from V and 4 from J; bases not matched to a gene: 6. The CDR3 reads CASSHGQGAYNEQFF. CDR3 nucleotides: TGTGCCAGCTCACACGGACAGGGAGCTTACAATGAGCAGTTCTTC.

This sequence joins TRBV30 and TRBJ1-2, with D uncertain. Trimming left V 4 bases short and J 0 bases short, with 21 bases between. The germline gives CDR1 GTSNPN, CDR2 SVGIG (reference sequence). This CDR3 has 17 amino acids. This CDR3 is CAWKSHDRGLANYGYTF. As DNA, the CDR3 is TGTGCCTGGAAATCCCACGATCGAGGATTAGCTAACTATGGCTACACCTTC.

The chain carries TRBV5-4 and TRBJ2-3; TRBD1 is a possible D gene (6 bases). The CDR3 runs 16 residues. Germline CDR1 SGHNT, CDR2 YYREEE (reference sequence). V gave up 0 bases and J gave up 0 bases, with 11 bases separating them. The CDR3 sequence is CASSLAGQTSTDTQYF. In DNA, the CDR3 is TGTGCCAGCAGCTTGGCCGGACAGACTAGCACAGATACGCAGTATTTT.

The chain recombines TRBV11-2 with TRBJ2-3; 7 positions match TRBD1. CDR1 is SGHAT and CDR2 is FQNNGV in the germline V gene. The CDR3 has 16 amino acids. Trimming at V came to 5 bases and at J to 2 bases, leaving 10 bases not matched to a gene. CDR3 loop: CASSEGTAYSTDTQYF. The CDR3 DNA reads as TGTGCCAGCAGCGAAGGGACAGCTTACTCCACAGATACGCAGTATTTT. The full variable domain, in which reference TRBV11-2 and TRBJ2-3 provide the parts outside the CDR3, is EAGVAQSPRYKIIEKRQSVAFWCNPISGHATLYWYQQILGQGPKLLIQFQNNGVVDDSQLPKDRFSAERLKGVDSTLKIQPAKLEDSAVYLCASSEGTAYSTDTQYFGPGTRLTVL.